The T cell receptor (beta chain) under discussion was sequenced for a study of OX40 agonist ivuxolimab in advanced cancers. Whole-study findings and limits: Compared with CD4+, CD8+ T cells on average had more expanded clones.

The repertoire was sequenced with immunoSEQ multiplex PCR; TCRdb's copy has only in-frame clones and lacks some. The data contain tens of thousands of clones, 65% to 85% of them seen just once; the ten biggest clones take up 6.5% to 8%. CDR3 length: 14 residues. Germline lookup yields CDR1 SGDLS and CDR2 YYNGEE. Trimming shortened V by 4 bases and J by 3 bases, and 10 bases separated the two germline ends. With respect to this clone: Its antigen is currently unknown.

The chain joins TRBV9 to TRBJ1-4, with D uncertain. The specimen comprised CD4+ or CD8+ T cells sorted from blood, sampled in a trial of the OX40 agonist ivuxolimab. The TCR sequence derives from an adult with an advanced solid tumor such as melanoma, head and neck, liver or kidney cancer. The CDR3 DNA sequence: TGTGCCAGCAGCCTCGGAGGGTCTAATGAAAAACTGTTTTTT. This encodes CASSLGGSNEKLFF. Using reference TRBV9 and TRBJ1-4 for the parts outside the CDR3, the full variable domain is DSGVTQTPKHLITATGQRVTLRCSPRSGDLSVYWYQQSLDQGLQFLIQYYNGEERAKGNILERFSAQQFPDLHSELNLSSLELGDSALYFCASSLGGSNEKLFFGSGTQLSVL.